This T cell receptor beta chain was captured by sequencing in a study of monozygotic twins with inflammatory bowel disease. TCRdb reprocessed the 5' RACE reads, keeping one entry per CDR3 protein, no DNA. Recorded here are over 200,000 distinct CDR3 sequences; the top ten clones represent 7.7%. General observations from the study: Reduced clonotype sharing with other individuals was observed in IBD patients relative to healthy twins, especially with disease activity. The existence of one strong signal or clonotype linked to IBD lacked support. None of the different T cell subtypes could be distinguished from one another. On the inverse Simpson index, IBD patients scored lower for TCRbeta diversity than healthy co-twins.

The CDR3 is 14 residues long. Notes on this clonotype: The antigen is undetermined.

The rearrangement links TRBV12-3 or TRBV12-4 to TRBJ2-7; TCRdb selects TRBD1, and the lack of DNA leaves this call unchecked. The origin of this receptor is a human donor with ulcerative colitis or Crohn's disease, or a healthy co-twin of an affected twin (not recorded which). Sequencing was done on a sample of blood. The CDR3 here is CASSLTGTGDEQYF.